This T cell receptor beta chain was sequenced in a study of blood T cell repertoires in COVID-19 (dated by TCRdb to the early 2020s). Describing the broader study: Collaborator samples came from the United States, Italy and Spain and covered acute and convalescent phases of COVID-19. The material from the prospective study consisted of cDNA or gDNA derived from T cells, B-cell-depleted T cells, or PBMCs. Deeply sampled blood TCRbeta repertoires from subjects exposed to, actively infected with, or recovered from COVID-19 were included in the dataset. The repertoires were released in a freely available public database intended as a resource for research on the immune response to SARS-CoV-2. The samples were drawn from the first 160 participants of the ongoing ImmuneRACE study and from over 950 subjects provided by 6 global collaborators. A de-identified subject ID, COVID-19 status, age in years and sex were almost always included in the sample metadata. Where available, HLA class I and class II types were taken from metadata supplied by the sample provider and were not determined by assay-based typing. Broad study findings and their caveats: How much clinical and demographic metadata was included differed by source and by participant, and the metadata was provided uncurated.

In the prospective study, participants were about 18 to 100 years old, resided in about two dozen geographic areas of the United States, and were enrolled through a virtual design. To assign participants to cohorts, the prospective study relied on clinical history that participants themselves reported in a screening survey and a study questionnaire. Recovered participants in ImmuneRACE Cohort 3 were defined by two consecutive negative NP/OP PCR tests, clearance by a healthcare professional, or resolution of symptoms. In the prospective study, mobile phlebotomists collected whole blood, serum and a nasopharyngeal or oropharyngeal swab from each participant. Participants in the prospective study had the option to provide additional blood draws and questionnaires over a roughly 2-month period. Prospective study blood samples were shipped either frozen or at room temperature before DNA extraction.

Details on this clone: What this receptor recognizes is not known. No base qualities exist here, and no much larger clone lies one base off it.

TCRbeta CDR3 regions were amplified from genomic DNA by means of the immunoSEQ Assay, a bias-controlled multiplex PCR. The original methods were these. Nucleated cell counts per sample were estimated from amplification of reference gene primers within the assay. To quantify the absolute abundance of each unique TCRbeta CDR3 rearrangement, sequence reads were collapsed and filtered. For each sample, productive Simpson clonality was calculated as the square root of Simpson's diversity index across productive rearrangements. TCRdb re-hosts the immuneACCESS table, in-frame sequences only. Its copies lack some clones; in the studies checked, an unresolved V gene accounts for under half of them, and the cause for the rest is not known. V, J and clone size derive from that table, while D and trimming were established from the DNA sequence. Present in this sample are over 150,000 clones, 78% of which were seen just once. Around 16% of the sample is taken by the ten largest.

The sequenced material came from PBMCs or T cells enriched from blood (not recorded which). This TCR derives from a woman aged 50 to 60 who had recovered from COVID-19.

At the DNA level, the sequence is TGTGCCAGCAGTTTAGTAGGGGGCGGCACCTACGAGCAGTACTTC. This is translated as CASSLVGGGTYEQYF. The receptor chain draws on TRBV28 and TRBJ2-7, and 7 junction bases match TRBD1. CDR1 and CDR2, looked up from the germline V gene, are MDHEN and SYDVKM. The CDR3 numbers 15 residues from cysteine through phenylalanine. Only the CDR3 region is kept as DNA, spanning 45 bases read in frame from base 1. Relative to germline, V is missing 2 bases and J is missing 2 bases, with 6 bases of the junction outside any gene match.